Below are 16 T cell receptor beta chains sequenced from a single sample in a study of shared clonotypes between healthy human individuals. Sequencing used immunoSEQ multiplex PCR; TCRdb keeps in-frame clones, though not all of them. The table records millions of clones, more than 80% of them present only once. The sample comprised naive CD4+ T cells from PBMCs. As for subset: CD45RA+ positively selected. The receptors stem from a man aged 18 to 29 in good health. Some clones in this sample may be carry-over from other donors' samples.

This chain connects TRBV28 to TRBJ2-3, with TRBD2 identical over 10 bases. Germline values: CDR1 MDHEN, CDR2 SYDVKM. The CDR3 runs to 15 residues. The junction had 8 bases not matched to a gene; V was cut back by 5 bases and J by 6 bases. The CDR3 DNA reads TGTGCCAGCAGTCGCAACCCGGGACTAGCGGATACGCAGTATTTT. Protein sequence: CASSRNPGLADTQYF.

The gene calls are TRBV12-5 and TRBJ2-1; D gene uncertain. The CDR3 is 15 amino acids. Trimming pared 6 bases from V and 4 bases from J, leaving 16 bases between. Germline-derived CDR1 and CDR2 are LGHNT and FRNRAP. The chain's CDR3 is CASGIGTPVYNEQFF. The CDR3 region has the DNA TGTGCTAGTGGAATTGGTACCCCCGTGTACAATGAGCAGTTCTTC. Full variable domain (remainder filled in from reference TRBV12-5 and TRBJ2-1): DARVTQTPRHKVTEMGQEVTMRCQPILGHNTVFWYRQTMMQGLELLAYFRNRAPLDDSGMPKDRFSAEMPDATLATLKIQPSEPRDSAVYFCASGIGTPVYNEQFFGPGTRLTVL.

This chain joins TRBV25-1 and TRBJ1-2; the match to TRBD1 covers 7 bases. This CDR3 is 16 amino acids long. Trimming at V came to 6 bases and at J to 3 bases, leaving 13 bases not matched to a gene. Germline CDR1 and CDR2: MGHDK and SYGVNS. CDR3 protein: CASSEYRDSKHYGYTF. The CDR3 DNA is TGTGCCAGCAGCGAGTACCGGGACAGCAAACACTATGGCTACACCTTC.

V usage is TRBV4-1 and J usage is TRBJ2-1, with 8 nucleotides matching TRBD2. CDR1 MGHRA and CDR2 YSYEKL come from the germline V gene. This CDR3 spans 16 amino acids. The V segment lost 0 bases and the J segment 5 bases; nucleotides outside the gene matches: 6. The DNA for the CDR3 is TGCGCCAGCAGCCAAGATCTAGGACTAGCCAACAATGAGCAGTTCTTC. Its protein product is CASSQDLGLANNEQFF.

The chain links TRBV4-2 to TRBJ2-7, with D possibly matching TRBD2 (6 bases). The CDR3 extends over 13 amino acids. Trimming stripped 4 bases from V and 5 bases from J, with 12 bases between. Germline V gives CDR1 LGHNA, CDR2 YNFKEQ. The CDR3 reads CASSLLTGDEQYF. In DNA form, the CDR3 reads TGTGCCAGCAGCCTTCTAACGGGGGACGAGCAGTACTTC.

Turning to this clone: Additional DNA sequences in this sample encode the identical CDR3. The gene calls are TRBV9 and TRBJ2-3, with a possible D match to TRBD1 (5 bases). The CDR3 loop spans 15 amino acids. Germline V CDR1 and CDR2: SGDLS, YYNGEE. Trimming removed 0 bases from V and 0 bases from J, with 8 bases in between. The CDR3 region has the DNA TGTGCCAGCAGCGTAGTAGGGGTAAGCACAGATACGCAGTATTTT. Amino acids: CASSVVGVSTDTQYF.

The V gene is TRBV7-9, the J gene TRBJ2-7; 15 bases agree with TRBD2. The germline CDR1 and CDR2 sequences are SEHNR and FQNEAQ (reference sequence). This CDR3 comprises 18 residues. The V segment lost 5 bases and the J segment 4 bases; nucleotides outside the gene matches: 12. CDR3 DNA sequence: TGTGCCAGCAGCCCCACGGGACTAGCGGGAGGCCATCCTTACGAGCAGTACTTC. It translates to CASSPTGLAGGHPYEQYF.

The chain is built from TRBV11-2 and TRBJ2-1, with D perhaps being TRBD1 or TRBD2 (5 bases each). The V and J ends lost 0 bases and 15 bases respectively, with 18 bases between them. The V gene's germline CDR1 is SGHAT and CDR2 FQNNGV. The CDR3 has 14 amino acids. As DNA, the CDR3 is TGTGCCAGCAGCTTAGATCTAAGCCAGGGAGTGGGGTTCTTC. Translation gives CASSLDLSQGVGFF.

V is TRBV30 and J is TRBJ1-6; 8 bases match TRBD1. Germline assignment: CDR1 GTSNPN and CDR2 SVGIG (reference sequence). This CDR3 region has 13 residues. The J segment lost 9 bases and the V segment lost 3 bases, leaving 4 bases of the junction unmatched. In DNA form, the CDR3 reads TGTGCCTGGAGAGACAGGGGCGGTTCACCCCTCCACTTT. This translates into CAWRDRGGSPLHF. Combining the CDR3 with reference TRBV30 and TRBJ1-6 gives the whole variable domain SQTIHQWPATLVQPVGSPLSLECTVEGTSNPNLYWYRQAAGRGLQLLFYSVGIGQISSEVPQNLSASRPQDRQFILSSKKLLLSDSGFYLCAWRDRGGSPLHFGNGTRLTVT.

This chain joins TRBV28 and TRBJ2-2; unclear D gene. There are 13 residues in the CDR3. Germline values: CDR1 MDHEN, CDR2 SYDVKM. Between the trimmed V and J ends, which lost 7 bases and 0 bases, there was a span of 6 bases. CDR3 DNA sequence: TGTGCCAGCAACTCGGCGAACACCGGGGAGCTGTTTTTT. Its protein is CASNSANTGELFF.

The chain joins TRBV19 to TRBJ2-3, with TRBD2 as a possible D gene (5 bases). V lost 7 bases, J lost 2 bases, and 7 bases lay in between. There are 12 residues in the CDR3. The germline V gene encodes CDR1 LNHDA and CDR2 SQIVND (reference sequence). CDR3 residues: CASKTNTDTQYF. For the CDR3, the DNA is TGTGCCAGTAAGACTAACACAGATACGCAGTATTTT. The whole variable domain, remainder taken from reference TRBV19 and TRBJ2-3, is DGGITQSPKYLFRKEGQNVTLSCEQNLNHDAMYWYRQDPGQGLRLIYYSQIVNDFQKGDIAEGYSVSREKKESFPLTVTSAQKNPTAFYLCASKTNTDTQYFGPGTRLTVL.

The chain employs TRBV28 and TRBJ1-5; TRBD1 agrees at 9 bases. The CDR3 runs to 16 residues. The V segment lost 4 bases and the J segment 4 bases; nucleotides outside the gene matches: 8. Germline CDR1 and CDR2: MDHEN and SYDVKM. The CDR3: CASSSPTGGRNQPQHF. The CDR3 region has the DNA TGTGCCAGCAGTTCACCGACAGGGGGGAGAAATCAGCCCCAGCATTTT.

This clone was picked up one time. Other DNA sequences from this sample encode an identical CDR3 as well. The chain employs TRBV28 and TRBJ2-5; a possible D gene is TRBD2 (6 bases). Germline-derived CDR1 and CDR2 are MDHEN and SYDVKM. This CDR3 has 14 residues. The V end was cut by 5 bases, the J end by 5 bases, with 15 bases between. CDR3 sequence (DNA): TGTGCCAGCAGTGCCCCGGGACTTGGGGAGACCCAGTACTTC. It specifies CASSAPGLGETQYF.

The DNA for the CDR3 is TGTGCCAGCAGTTTAGGCCGGGGGTCCCCCTACGAGCAGTACTTC. Residues: CASSLGRGSPYEQYF. The V gene is TRBV27, the J gene TRBJ2-7; the D gene is possibly TRBD2 (6 bases). The germline gives CDR1 MNHEY, CDR2 SMNVEV (reference sequence). V was shortened by 2 bases and J by 2 bases, with 13 bases between the two germline ends. The CDR3 extends over 15 amino acids.

J is TRBJ2-6 and V is TRBV7-2; TRBD1 or TRBD2 may be the D gene (5 bases each). Germline values: CDR1 SGHTA, CDR2 FQGNSA. Trimming shortened V by 6 bases and J by 5 bases, and 20 bases separated the two germline ends. The CDR3 has 17 amino acids. CDR3 in amino acids: CASRNRGVVERANVLTF. The CDR3, as DNA: TGTGCCAGCAGAAACAGAGGGGTCGTTGAACGGGCCAACGTCCTGACTTTC.

The rearrangement links TRBV28 to TRBJ2-5; D tentatively reads TRBD1 or TRBD2 (6 bases each). The CDR3 loop spans 13 amino acids. Trimming removed 2 bases from V and 5 bases from J, with 9 bases in between. CDR1 is MDHEN and CDR2 is SYDVKM in the germline V gene. Here the CDR3 reads CASSLRGVETQYF. CDR3 nucleotides: TGTGCCAGCAGTTTAAGGGGGGTGGAGACCCAGTACTTC.